The 17 T cell receptor beta chains given below trace back to one sample, sequenced in a study of T-cell memory formation after mild COVID-19 listed by TCRdb under 2021. Library preparation employed 5' RACE. The listed sequencing device is Illumina NovaSeq 6000. TCRdb cleaned the public reads at Q25 with fastp, built clones with MiXCR and kept in-frame beta chains. Records with the same CDR3 protein are collapsed into one entry carrying the most frequent genes and DNA. This sample has fewer than 700,000 distinct CDR3 sequences in its table, and about a fifth of those were observed once. The top ten hold around 9.2% of the sample. Source material: PBMCs or a T cell subset sorted from them (not recorded which). The receptors come from an adult woman who had mild COVID-19 (a few samples of this study predate the infection). The sample titles of this study are shuffled in the database, so cell type and time point are left out; the donor was told from shared clones.

This clonotype was detected a few times. The CDR3 DNA is TGTGCCAGCAGCCAACCCCCCCCGTTGGCAGGCAATGAGCAGTTCTTC. It specifies CASSQPPPLAGNEQFF. This sequence joins TRBV11-1 and TRBJ2-1; D gene uncertain. This CDR3 comprises 16 residues. With 5 bases removed from V and 6 bases from J, the gap between germline ends came to 20 bases. CDR1 is SGHAT and CDR2 is FQDESV in the germline V gene (reference sequence).

In its sample, this clonotype was seen once. This chain links TRBV11-2 with TRBJ2-7, with 8 bases aligning to TRBD1. This CDR3 spans 15 amino acids. CDR1 and CDR2 from the germline V gene are SGHAT and FQNNGV. The V gene end was trimmed by 1 base and the J gene end by 3 bases; junction bases not matched to a gene: 5. CDR3 region: CASSLVGGQGYEQYF. CDR3 nucleotide sequence: TGTGCCAGCAGCTTAGTCGGCGGACAGGGCTACGAGCAGTACTTC. Full variable domain (outside the CDR3, taken from reference TRBV11-2 and TRBJ2-7): EAGVAQSPRYKIIEKRQSVAFWCNPISGHATLYWYQQILGQGPKLLIQFQNNGVVDDSQLPKDRFSAERLKGVDSTLKIQPAKLEDSAVYLCASSLVGGQGYEQYFGPGTRLTVT.

This clonotype was seen a single time. CDR3 in DNA: TGTGCCACCAGCAGAGATTCGCTTCTACAGTACTTC. Its protein product is CATSRDSLLQYF. The rearrangement joins TRBV15 to TRBJ2-7; the D is unclear. The germline CDR1 and CDR2 sequences are LNHNV and YYDKDF (reference sequence). CDR3 length: 12 amino acids. Trimming shortened V by 0 bases and J by 10 bases, and 10 bases separated the two germline ends.

In this sample, this clonotype turned up a few times. The chain recombines TRBV7-6 with TRBJ2-2, with 9 bases identical to TRBD2. Germline CDR1 reads SGHVS; CDR2 reads FNYEAQ. Trimming took 2 bases from V and 0 from J; bases not matched to a gene: 4. This CDR3 contains 17 residues. For the CDR3, the DNA is TGTGCCAGCAGCTTACTCCTAGCGGGATCGAACACCGGGGAGCTGTTTTTT. Translating gives CASSLLLAGSNTGELFF.

The chain uses TRBV5-5 and TRBJ1-1; D possibly corresponds to TRBD1 (6 bases). The V end lost 0 bases, the J end lost 6 bases, and 21 bases lay between the germline ends. CDR1 is SGHKS, CDR2 YYEKEE, per germline (reference sequence). The CDR3 totals 17 residues. CDR3 coding DNA: TGTGCCAGCAGCTTGGTCGGGAGGCAGGGGTCGGGAGCTGAAGCTTTCTTT. Residues: CASSLVGRQGSGAEAFF. The full variable domain, completed using reference TRBV5-5 and TRBJ1-1, is DAGVTQSPTHLIKTRGQQVTLRCSPISGHKSVSWYQQVLGQGPQFIFQYYEKEERGRGNFPDRFSARQFPNYSSELNVNALLLGDSALYLCASSLVGRQGSGAEAFFGQGTRLTVV.

The V call is TRBV4-3, the J call TRBJ2-3; 7 bases are shared with TRBD2. The trim removed 0 bases at V and 2 bases at J, leaving 8 bases unmatched. From germline, CDR1 is LGHNA and CDR2 YSLEER. This CDR3 spans 17 amino acids. The CDR3 DNA sequence: TGCGCCAGCAGCCAAGACTGGGGGGGAAAAGTCACAGATACGCAGTATTTT. As protein: CASSQDWGGKVTDTQYF.

The V and J genes are TRBV11-3 and TRBJ2-5, with D unresolved. The ends were cut back, 5 bases at V and 1 base at J, with 11 bases in the middle. This CDR3 comprises 14 residues. In germline, CDR1 is SGHNT, CDR2 YENEEA. The CDR3 is CASSPEQFQETQYF. In DNA form, the CDR3 reads TGTGCCAGCAGCCCCGAGCAATTCCAAGAGACCCAGTACTTC.

The rearrangement links TRBV20-1 to TRBJ2-7, with 10 bases fitting TRBD1. The germline V gene encodes CDR1 DFQATT and CDR2 SNEGSKA (reference sequence). The CDR3 totals 13 residues. V shed 5 bases, J shed 3 bases, and the junction held 4 bases outside the gene matches. The CDR3: CSARGQGFYEQYF. In DNA, the CDR3 is TGCAGTGCTCGGGGACAGGGGTTCTACGAGCAGTACTTC.

This chain links TRBV9 with TRBJ1-2; D is uncertain. V lost 0 bases, J lost 0 bases, and 9 bases lay in between. The CDR3 runs 15 residues. Per germline, CDR1 SGDLS and CDR2 YYNGEE. The chain's CDR3 is CASSVVWDTNYGYTF. For the CDR3, the DNA is TGTGCCAGCAGCGTAGTGTGGGATACTAACTATGGCTACACCTTC.

This clonotype has only a few counts. The chain is built from TRBV7-9 and TRBJ2-1; D may correspond to TRBD1 or TRBD2 (5 bases each). The germline V gene has CDR1 SEHNR and CDR2 FQNEAQ (reference sequence). This CDR3 is 13 amino acids long. Trimming left V 2 bases short and J 5 bases short, with 7 bases between. CDR3 amino acids: CASSLWDHNEQFF. CDR3 DNA sequence: TGTGCCAGCAGCTTATGGGACCACAATGAGCAGTTCTTC. Supplemented by reference TRBV7-9 and TRBJ2-1, the full variable domain reads DTGVSQNPRHKITKRGQNVTFRCDPISEHNRLYWYRQTLGQGPEFLTYFQNEAQLEKSRLLSDRFSAERPKGSFSTLEIQRTEQGDSAMYLCASSLWDHNEQFFGPGTRLTVL.

V and J are TRBV6-2 or TRBV6-3 and TRBJ1-2; D might be TRBD1 (5 bases). This CDR3 region has 15 residues. Per germline, CDR1 MNHEY and CDR2 SVGEGT. V was trimmed by 8 bases and J by 4 bases, leaving 20 bases between them. The CDR3 nucleotides read TGTGCCAGCCGGACTGAGGCAGGGTTTGGCTATGGCTACACCTTC. It yields the protein CASRTEAGFGYGYTF.

This sequence joins TRBV19 and TRBJ2-5; 8 bases line up with TRBD2. V lost 3 bases to trimming and J lost 3 bases; unmatched junction nucleotides: 3. The CDR3 runs to 14 residues. Germline CDR1 is LNHDA and CDR2 is SQIVND (reference sequence). The CDR3: CASSIPGGEETQYF. CDR3 nucleotides: TGTGCCAGTAGTATCCCGGGGGGGGAAGAGACCCAGTACTTC.

The V call is TRBV7-9, the J call TRBJ2-7; D uncertain. The CDR3 covers 13 residues. Trimming took off 5 bases at V and 3 bases at J, with 11 bases between the two ends. Germline CDR1 is SEHNR and CDR2 is FQNEAQ (reference sequence). The CDR3 DNA is TGTGCCAGCAGCCATACGGATCACTACGAGCAGTACTTC. Protein sequence: CASSHTDHYEQYF.

The V and J genes are TRBV5-1 and TRBJ2-5; 7 positions agree with TRBD2. The CDR3 loop spans 16 amino acids. The ends lost 0 bases at V and 3 bases at J; junction bases unmatched: 8. From germline, CDR1 is SGHRS and CDR2 YFSETQ. The CDR3 sequence is CASSLERGYWEETQYF. The CDR3 bases are TGCGCCAGCAGCTTGGAGCGGGGTTATTGGGAAGAGACCCAGTACTTC.

The chain uses TRBV9 and TRBJ2-3; 13 bases line up with TRBD2. V was clipped by 4 bases and J by 2 bases; unmatched bases: 7. Germline lookup yields CDR1 SGDLS and CDR2 YYNGEE. This CDR3 spans 17 amino acids. In nucleotides, the CDR3 is TGTGCCAGCAGCACCCTGACTAGCGGGGGGTACACAGATACGCAGTATTTT. It specifies CASSTLTSGGYTDTQYF.

This clonotype was detected only a few times. This sequence joins TRBV2 and TRBJ1-2; possibly TRBD1 for D (5 bases). Looked up from germline, CDR1 is SNHLY and CDR2 is FYNNEI. This CDR3 spans 15 amino acids. Deletions cut 3 bases from V and 7 bases from J, with 18 bases between. DNA for the CDR3: TGTGCCAGCAGTGAGTGGCAGGGTGGCGCTTTTGGCTACACCTTC. Translating it yields CASSEWQGGAFGYTF. The whole variable domain, filled in from reference TRBV2 and TRBJ1-2, reads EPEVTQTPSHQVTQMGQEVILRCVPISNHLYFYWYRQILGQKVEFLVSFYNNEISEKSEIFDDQFSVERPDGSNFTLKIRSTKLEDSAMYFCASSEWQGGAFGYTFGSGTRLTVV.

The table lists this clonotype with a few counts. This chain joins TRBV7-9 and TRBJ1-1; 10 bases align to TRBD1. CDR1 SEHNR and CDR2 FQNEAQ come from the germline V gene (reference sequence). J lost 11 bases, V lost 5 bases, and 8 bases had no gene match. The length of the CDR3 is 13 residues. The CDR3 bases are TGTGCCAGCAGCCCGACAGGGGGCTCGGTGGCTTTCTTT. Protein: CASSPTGGSVAFF.